This T cell receptor beta chain was recovered during a study of blood T cells in healthy people across ages. A J-beta primer mix and a sample-barcoded 5' primer were used in a second PCR of about 6 to 12 cycles. In TCRdb, the 5' RACE reads were re-called with MiXCR into one record per CDR3 protein. The repertoire consists of hundreds of thousands of distinct CDR3 sequences, with around three fifths occurring once and the leading ten covering approximately 37%. The CDR3 is 15 amino acids. In germline, CDR1 is PRHDT, CDR2 FYEKMQ (reference sequence). Donors were healthy Caucasian individuals from Russia aged roughly 6 to 90.

This clonotype was obtained from a man in his sixties in good health. The chain links TRBV13 to TRBJ2-4, with D possibly TRBD1 on 6 matching bases. The J call is uncertain, as TRBJ2-5 better fits the DNA end. Material: blood. CDR3 sequence reads: CASSQQGSQVGTQYF. In nucleotides, the CDR3 is TGTGCCAGCAGTCAACAGGGATCCCAAGTGGGGACCCAGTACTTC.